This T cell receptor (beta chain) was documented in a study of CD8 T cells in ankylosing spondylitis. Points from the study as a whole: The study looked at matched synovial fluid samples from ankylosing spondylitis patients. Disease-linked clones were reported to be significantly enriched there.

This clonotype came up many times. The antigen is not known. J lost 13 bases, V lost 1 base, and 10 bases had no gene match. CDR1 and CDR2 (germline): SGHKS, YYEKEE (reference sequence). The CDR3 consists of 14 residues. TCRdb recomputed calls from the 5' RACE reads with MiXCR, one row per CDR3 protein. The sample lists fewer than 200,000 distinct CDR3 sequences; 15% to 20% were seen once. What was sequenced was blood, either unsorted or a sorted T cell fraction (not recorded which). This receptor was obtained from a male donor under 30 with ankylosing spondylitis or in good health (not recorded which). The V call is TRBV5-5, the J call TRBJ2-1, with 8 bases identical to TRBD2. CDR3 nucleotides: TGTGCCAGCAGCTTGACGCGGGGGGATACCTACCAGTTCTTC. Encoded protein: CASSLTRGDTYQFF.